This TCR beta chain was recorded in a study of blood T cell repertoires in COVID-19. Background on the study: COVID-19 samples, acute and convalescent, were from the United States, Italy and Spain. T cells, B-cell-depleted T cells, or PBMCs supplied cDNA or gDNA.

The germline CDR1 and CDR2 sequences are MNHEY and SMNVEV (reference sequence). The CDR3 sequence is 14 residues long. V was pared by 4 bases and J by 8 bases, with 7 bases of the junction left unmatched. Original data processing: Amplification of reference gene primers was used by the study to estimate nucleated cell counts. Generated by immunoSEQ multiplex PCR, the TCRdb table keeps only in-frame clones and is missing some. V and J calls and clone size are those listed in that table; D and trimming were worked out from the DNA. The table includes roughly 400,000 clones, around nine tenths detected once. Across about two dozen US areas, participants ranged in age from roughly 18 to 95 years.

This TCR derives from a woman aged 45 to 65 who had recovered from COVID-19. This chain uses TRBV27 with TRBJ1-4; 7 positions agree with TRBD1. Sequenced sample: PBMCs or T cells enriched from blood (not recorded which). The CDR3 sequence is CASSSRQGWEKLFF. The CDR3 DNA sequence: TGTGCCAGCAGTTCGCGACAGGGATGGGAAAAACTGTTTTTT.